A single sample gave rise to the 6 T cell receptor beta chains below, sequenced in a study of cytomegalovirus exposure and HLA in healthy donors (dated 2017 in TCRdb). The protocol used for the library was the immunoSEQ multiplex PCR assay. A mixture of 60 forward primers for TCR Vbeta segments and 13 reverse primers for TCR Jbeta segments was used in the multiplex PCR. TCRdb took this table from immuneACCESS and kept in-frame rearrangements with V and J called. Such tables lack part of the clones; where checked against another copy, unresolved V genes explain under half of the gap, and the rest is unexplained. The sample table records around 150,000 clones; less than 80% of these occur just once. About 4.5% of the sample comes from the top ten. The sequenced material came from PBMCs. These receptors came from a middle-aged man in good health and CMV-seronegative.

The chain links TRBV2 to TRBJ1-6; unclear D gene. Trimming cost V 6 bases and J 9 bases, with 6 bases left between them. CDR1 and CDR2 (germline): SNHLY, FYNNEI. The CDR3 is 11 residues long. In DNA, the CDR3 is TGTGCCAGCAGCTGCAGTTCACCCCTCCACTTT. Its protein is CASSCSSPLHF.

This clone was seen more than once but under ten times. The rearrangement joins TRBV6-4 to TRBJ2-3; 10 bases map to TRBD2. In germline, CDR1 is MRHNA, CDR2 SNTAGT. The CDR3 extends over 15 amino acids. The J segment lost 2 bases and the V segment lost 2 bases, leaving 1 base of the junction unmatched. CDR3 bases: TGTGCCAGCAGTGACCTAGCGGGGGACACAGATACGCAGTATTTT. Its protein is CASSDLAGDTDTQYF.

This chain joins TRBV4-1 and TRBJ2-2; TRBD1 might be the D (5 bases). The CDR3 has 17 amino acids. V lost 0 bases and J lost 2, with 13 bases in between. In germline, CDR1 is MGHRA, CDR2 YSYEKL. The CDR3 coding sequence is TGCGCCAGCAGCCAAGATCAGGGTGGGGTTAACACCGGGGAGCTGTTTTTT. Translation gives CASSQDQGGVNTGELFF.

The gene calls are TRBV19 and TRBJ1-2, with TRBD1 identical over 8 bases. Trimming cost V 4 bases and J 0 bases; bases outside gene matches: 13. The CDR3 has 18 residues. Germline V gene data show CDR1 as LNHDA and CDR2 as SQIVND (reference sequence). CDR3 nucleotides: TGTGCCAGTAGTACCTATCCGGACAGGGAGAAAGCTAACTATGGCTACACCTTC. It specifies CASSTYPDREKANYGYTF.

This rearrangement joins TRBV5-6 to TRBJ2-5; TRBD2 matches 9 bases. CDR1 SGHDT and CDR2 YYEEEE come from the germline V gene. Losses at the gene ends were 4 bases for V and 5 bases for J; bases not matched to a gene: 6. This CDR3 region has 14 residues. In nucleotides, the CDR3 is TGTGCCAGCAGCCCCAGCGGGGGGATTGAGACCCAGTACTTC. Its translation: CASSPSGGIETQYF.

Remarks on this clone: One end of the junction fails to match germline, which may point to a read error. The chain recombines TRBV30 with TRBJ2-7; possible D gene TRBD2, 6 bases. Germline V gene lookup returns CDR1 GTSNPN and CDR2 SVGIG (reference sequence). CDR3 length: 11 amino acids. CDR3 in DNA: TGTGCCTGGAGTGGGTCCCTGGGACTGGACTTC. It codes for CAWSGSLGLDF.